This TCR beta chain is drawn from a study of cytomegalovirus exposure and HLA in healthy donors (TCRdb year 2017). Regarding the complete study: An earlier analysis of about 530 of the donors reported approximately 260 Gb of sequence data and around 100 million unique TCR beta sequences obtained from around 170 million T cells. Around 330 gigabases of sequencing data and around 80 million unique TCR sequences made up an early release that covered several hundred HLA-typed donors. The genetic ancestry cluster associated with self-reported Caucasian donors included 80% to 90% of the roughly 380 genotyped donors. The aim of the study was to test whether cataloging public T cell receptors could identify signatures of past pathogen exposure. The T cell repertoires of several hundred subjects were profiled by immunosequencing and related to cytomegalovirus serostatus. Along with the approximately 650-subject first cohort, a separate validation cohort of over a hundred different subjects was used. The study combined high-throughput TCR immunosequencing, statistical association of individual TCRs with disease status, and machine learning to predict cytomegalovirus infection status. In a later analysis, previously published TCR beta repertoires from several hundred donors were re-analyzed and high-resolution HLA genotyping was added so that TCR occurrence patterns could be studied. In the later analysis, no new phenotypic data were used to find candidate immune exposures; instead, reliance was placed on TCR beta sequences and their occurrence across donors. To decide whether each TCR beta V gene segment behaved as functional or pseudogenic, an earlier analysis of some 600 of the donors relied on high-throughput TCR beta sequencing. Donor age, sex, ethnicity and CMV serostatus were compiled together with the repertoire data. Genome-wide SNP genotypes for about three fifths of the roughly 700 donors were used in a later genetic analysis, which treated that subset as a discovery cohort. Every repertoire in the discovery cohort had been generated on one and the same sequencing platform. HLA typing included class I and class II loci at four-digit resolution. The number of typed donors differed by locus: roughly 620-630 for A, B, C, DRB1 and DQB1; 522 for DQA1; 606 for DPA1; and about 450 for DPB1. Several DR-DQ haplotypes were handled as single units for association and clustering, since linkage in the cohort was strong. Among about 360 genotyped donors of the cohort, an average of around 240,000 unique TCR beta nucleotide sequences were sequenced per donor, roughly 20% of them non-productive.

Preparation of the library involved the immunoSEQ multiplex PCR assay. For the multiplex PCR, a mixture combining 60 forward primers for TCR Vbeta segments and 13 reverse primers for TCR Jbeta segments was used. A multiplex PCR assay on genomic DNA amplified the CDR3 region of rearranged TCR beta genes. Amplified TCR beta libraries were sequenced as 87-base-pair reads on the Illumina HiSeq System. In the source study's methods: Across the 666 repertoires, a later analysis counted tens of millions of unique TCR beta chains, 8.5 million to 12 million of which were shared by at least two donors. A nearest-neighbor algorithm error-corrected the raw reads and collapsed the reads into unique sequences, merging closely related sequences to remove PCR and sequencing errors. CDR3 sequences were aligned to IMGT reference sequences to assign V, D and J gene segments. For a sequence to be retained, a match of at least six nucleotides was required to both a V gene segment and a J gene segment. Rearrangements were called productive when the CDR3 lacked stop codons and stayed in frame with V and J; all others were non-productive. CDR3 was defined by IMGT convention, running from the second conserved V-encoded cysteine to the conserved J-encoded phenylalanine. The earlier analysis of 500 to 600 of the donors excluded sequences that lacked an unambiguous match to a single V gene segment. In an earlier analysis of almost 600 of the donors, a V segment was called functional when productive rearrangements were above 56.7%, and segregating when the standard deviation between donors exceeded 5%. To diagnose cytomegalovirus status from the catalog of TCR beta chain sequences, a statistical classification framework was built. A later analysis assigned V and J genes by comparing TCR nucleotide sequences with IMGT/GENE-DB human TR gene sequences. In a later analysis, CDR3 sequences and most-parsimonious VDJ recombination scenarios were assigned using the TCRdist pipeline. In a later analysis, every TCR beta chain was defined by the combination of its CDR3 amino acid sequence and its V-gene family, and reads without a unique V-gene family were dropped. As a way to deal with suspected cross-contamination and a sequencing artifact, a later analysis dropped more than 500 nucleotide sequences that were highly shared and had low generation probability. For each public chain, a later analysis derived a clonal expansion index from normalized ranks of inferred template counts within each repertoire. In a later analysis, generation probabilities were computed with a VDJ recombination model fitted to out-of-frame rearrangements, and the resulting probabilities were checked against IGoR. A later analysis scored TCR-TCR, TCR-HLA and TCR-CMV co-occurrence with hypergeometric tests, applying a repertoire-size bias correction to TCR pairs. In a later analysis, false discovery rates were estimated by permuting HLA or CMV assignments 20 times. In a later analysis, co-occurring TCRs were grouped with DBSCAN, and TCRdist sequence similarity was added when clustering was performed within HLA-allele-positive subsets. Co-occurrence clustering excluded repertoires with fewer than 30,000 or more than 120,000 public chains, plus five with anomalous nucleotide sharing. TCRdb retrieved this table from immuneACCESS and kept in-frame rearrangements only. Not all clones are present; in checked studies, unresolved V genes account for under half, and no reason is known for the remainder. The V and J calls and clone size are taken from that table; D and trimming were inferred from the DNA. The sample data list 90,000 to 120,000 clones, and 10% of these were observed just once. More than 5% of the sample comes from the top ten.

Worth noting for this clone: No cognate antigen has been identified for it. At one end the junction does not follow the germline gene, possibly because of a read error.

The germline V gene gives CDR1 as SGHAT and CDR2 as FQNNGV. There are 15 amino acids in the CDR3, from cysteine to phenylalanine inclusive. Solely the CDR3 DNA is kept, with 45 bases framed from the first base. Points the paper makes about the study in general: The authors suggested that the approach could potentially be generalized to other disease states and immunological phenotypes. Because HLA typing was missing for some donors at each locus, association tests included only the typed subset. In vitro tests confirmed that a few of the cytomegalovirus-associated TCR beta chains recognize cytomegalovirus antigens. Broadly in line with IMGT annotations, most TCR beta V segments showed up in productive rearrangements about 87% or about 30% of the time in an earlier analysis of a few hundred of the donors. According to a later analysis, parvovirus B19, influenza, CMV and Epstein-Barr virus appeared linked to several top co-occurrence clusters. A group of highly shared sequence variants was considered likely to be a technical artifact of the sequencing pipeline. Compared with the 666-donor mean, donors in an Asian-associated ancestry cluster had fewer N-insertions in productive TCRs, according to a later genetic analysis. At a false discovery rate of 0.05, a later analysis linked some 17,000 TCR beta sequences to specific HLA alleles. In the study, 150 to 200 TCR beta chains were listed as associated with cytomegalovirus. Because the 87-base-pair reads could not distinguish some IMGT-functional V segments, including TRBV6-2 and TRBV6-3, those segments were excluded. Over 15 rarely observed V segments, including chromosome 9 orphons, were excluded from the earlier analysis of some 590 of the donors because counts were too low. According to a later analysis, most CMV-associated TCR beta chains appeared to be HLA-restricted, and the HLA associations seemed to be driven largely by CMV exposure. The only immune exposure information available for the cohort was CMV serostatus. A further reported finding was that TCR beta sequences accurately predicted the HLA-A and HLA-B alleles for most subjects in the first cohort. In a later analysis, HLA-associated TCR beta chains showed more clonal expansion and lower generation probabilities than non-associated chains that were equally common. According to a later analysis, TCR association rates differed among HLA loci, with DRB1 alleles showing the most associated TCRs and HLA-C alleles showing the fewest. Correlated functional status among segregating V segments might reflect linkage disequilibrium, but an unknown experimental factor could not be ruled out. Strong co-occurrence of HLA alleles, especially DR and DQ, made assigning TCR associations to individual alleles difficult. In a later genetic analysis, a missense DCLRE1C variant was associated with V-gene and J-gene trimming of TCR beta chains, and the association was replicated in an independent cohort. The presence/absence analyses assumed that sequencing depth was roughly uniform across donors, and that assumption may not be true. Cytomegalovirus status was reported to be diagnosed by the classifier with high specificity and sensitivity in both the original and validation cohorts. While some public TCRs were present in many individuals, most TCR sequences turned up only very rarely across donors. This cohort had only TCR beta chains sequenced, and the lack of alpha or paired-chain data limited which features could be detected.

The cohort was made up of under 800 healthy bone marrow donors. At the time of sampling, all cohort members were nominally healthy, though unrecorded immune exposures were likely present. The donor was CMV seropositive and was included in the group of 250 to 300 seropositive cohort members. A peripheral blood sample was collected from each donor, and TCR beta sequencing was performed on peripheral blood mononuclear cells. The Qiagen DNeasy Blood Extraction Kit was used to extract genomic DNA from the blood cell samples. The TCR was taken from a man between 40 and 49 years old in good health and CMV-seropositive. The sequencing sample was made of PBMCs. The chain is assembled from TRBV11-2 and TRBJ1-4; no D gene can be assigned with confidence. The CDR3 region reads CASSLEGRPNEKLLF. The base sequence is TGTGCCAGCAGCTTAGAGGGCCGCCCGAATGAAAAACTGCTTTTT.